This T cell receptor beta chain was identified during a study of blood T cell repertoires in COVID-19. Study-wide background: PBMCs, B-cell-depleted T cells, or T cells provided the cDNA or gDNA that made up the material.

Original methodology: Researchers report that nucleated cell counts were estimated from reference gene primer amplification. Profiled with immunoSEQ multiplex PCR; TCRdb holds only in-frame clones, not every one. V and J calls and clone size follow that table, whereas D and trimming were derived from the DNA. The repertoire holds around 190,000 clones, with around 86% as singletons. This CDR3 is 17 amino acids long. V was clipped by 4 bases and J by 0 bases, with 17 bases between them. Germline CDR1 SGHRS, CDR2 YFSETQ. The age range of participants was about 18 to 90 years, with residence in under 30 US areas.

The rearrangement joins TRBV5-1 to TRBJ2-1, with D perhaps matching TRBD2 (5 bases). The sequence was obtained from a man aged 40-49 years with acute COVID-19. Sample: PBMCs or T cells enriched from blood (not recorded which). Written as DNA, the CDR3 is TGCGCCAGCAGCCTGGCCGGGAAACCATCCTCCTACAATGAGCAGTTCTTC. It specifies CASSLAGKPSSYNEQFF.